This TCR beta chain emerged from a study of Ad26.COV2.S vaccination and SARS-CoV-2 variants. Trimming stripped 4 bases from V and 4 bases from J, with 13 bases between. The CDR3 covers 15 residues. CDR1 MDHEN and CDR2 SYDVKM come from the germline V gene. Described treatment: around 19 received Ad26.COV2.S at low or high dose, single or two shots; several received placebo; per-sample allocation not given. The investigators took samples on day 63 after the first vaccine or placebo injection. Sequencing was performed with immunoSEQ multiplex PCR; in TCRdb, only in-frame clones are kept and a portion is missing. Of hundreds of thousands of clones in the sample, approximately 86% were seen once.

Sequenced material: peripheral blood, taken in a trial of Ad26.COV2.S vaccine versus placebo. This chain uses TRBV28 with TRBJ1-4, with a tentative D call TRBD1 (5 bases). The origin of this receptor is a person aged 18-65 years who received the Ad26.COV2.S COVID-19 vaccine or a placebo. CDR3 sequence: CASSWGYEGNEKLFF. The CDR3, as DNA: TGTGCCAGCAGTTGGGGGTATGAGGGTAATGAAAAACTGTTTTTT. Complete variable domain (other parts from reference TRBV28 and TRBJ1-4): DVKVTQSSRYLVKRTGEKVFLECVQDMDHENMFWYRQDPGLGLRLIYFSYDVKMKEKGDIPEGYSVSREKKERFSLILESASTNQTSMYLCASSWGYEGNEKLFFGSGTQLSVL.